These 9 T cell receptor beta chains share one sample of origin, sequenced in a study of vaccination effects on CD4 cells after COVID-19. Using immunoSEQ multiplex PCR, the repertoire was profiled, and TCRdb retains in-frame clones only, with some absent. The repertoire holds about 24,000 clones, around 75% seen once, with 10% in the top ten. Antigens of these TCRs are unknown. Antigen-specific CD4+ T cells were expanded (with viral peptide pools) by the ViraFEST assay ahead of sequencing. Once cultured for about 9 days, the cells underwent separation to obtain CD4+ T cells. Vaccine recipients, nucleocapsid antibody negative, had no prior SARS-CoV-2 infection. The sequenced sample was CD4+ T cells from PBMCs cultured with HCoV-NL63 spike peptides, obtained before COVID-19 vaccination. Every receptor here comes from a human donor who received a COVID-19 vaccine.

This clone turned up a few times. The chain carries TRBV2 and TRBJ1-6; D gene ambiguous. Trimming cost V 6 bases and J 3 bases, with 6 bases left between them. The CDR3 runs to 13 residues. CDR1 is SNHLY, CDR2 FYNNEI, per germline. For the CDR3, the DNA is TGTGCCAGCAGGGAAAACTATAATTCACCCCTCCACTTT. It translates to CASRENYNSPLHF.

The chain couples TRBV25-1 to TRBJ1-2; D unclear. Germline CDR1 is MGHDK and CDR2 is SYGVNS. Trimming stripped 2 bases from V and 8 bases from J, with 12 bases between. The CDR3 contains 13 residues. CDR3: CASSEVGVVGYTF. CDR3 DNA: TGTGCCAGCAGTGAAGTCGGCGTGGTGGGCTACACCTTC.

This chain uses TRBV5-1 with TRBJ2-1, with D possibly TRBD1 on 5 matching bases. The CDR3 is 15 amino acids. Trimming cost V 0 bases and J 3 bases, with 10 bases left between them. Per germline, CDR1 SGHRS and CDR2 YFSETQ. The DNA of the CDR3 is TGCGCCAGCAGCTTGGAAGGGGCCGTCTACAATGAGCAGTTCTTC. Translating it yields CASSLEGAVYNEQFF.

The chain couples TRBV3-1 (or the pseudogene TRBV3-2) to TRBJ2-7, with a weak D call TRBD2 (5 bases). The CDR3 has 11 residues. Germline V gene sequence: CDR1 LGHDT, CDR2 YNNKEL (reference sequence). V lost 3 bases and J 7 bases, leaving 7 bases between the germline ends. In DNA form, the CDR3 reads TGTGCCAGCAGCCATGAGGGAGAGCAGTACTTC. Its protein is CASSHEGEQYF.

The chain is built from TRBV19 and TRBJ2-3; 8 bases line up with TRBD2. V was pared by 7 bases and J by 9 bases, with 18 bases of the junction left unmatched. CDR3 length: 16 residues. In germline, CDR1 is LNHDA, CDR2 SQIVND (reference sequence). The CDR3 DNA follows: TGTGCCAGTACCCCACGAGGACTAGCTGAAGCGGAAACGCAGTATTTT. Translation: CASTPRGLAEAETQYF.

The chain employs TRBV10-3 and TRBJ1-5, with TRBD1 as a possible D gene (5 bases). V was cut by 8 bases and J by 0 bases, with 17 bases left in between. The CDR3 runs to 16 residues. CDR1 and CDR2 (germline): ENHRY, SYGVKD. The CDR3 bases are TGTGCCATCGGACCAGCGCAGGGAGGTAGCAATCAGCCCCAGCATTTT. It yields the protein CAIGPAQGGSNQPQHF.

The chain recombines TRBV27 with TRBJ1-6; 7 bases align to TRBD1. The CDR3 runs to 14 residues. V trimming: 7 bases; J trimming: 7 bases; junction bases outside the gene matches: 7. The germline V gene encodes CDR1 MNHEY and CDR2 SMNVEV (reference sequence). The chain's CDR3 is CASNTDRRNSPLHF. The CDR3 nucleotides are TGTGCCAGCAATACGGACAGGAGGAATTCACCCCTCCACTTT.

This clone was seen a handful of times. V is TRBV5-1 and J is TRBJ2-7; tentatively, D is TRBD1 (5 bases). Germline V gene data show CDR1 as SGHRS and CDR2 as YFSETQ. There are 14 residues in the CDR3. V dropped 0 bases and J dropped 2 bases, with 9 bases sitting between them. This CDR3 reads CASSLDQGTYEQYF. CDR3 nucleotides: TGCGCCAGCAGCTTGGATCAGGGAACCTACGAGCAGTACTTC.

The rearrangement links TRBV3-1 (or the pseudogene TRBV3-2) to TRBJ1-5; 7 bases align to TRBD1. The CDR3 has 14 amino acids. The germline CDR1 and CDR2 sequences are LGHDT and YNNKEL (reference sequence). Trimming removed 4 bases from V and 5 bases from J; junction bases left unmatched: 5. DNA for the CDR3: TGTGCCAGCAGCCGGGACAGCTCTTATCAGCCCCAGCATTTT. Its translation: CASSRDSSYQPQHF.